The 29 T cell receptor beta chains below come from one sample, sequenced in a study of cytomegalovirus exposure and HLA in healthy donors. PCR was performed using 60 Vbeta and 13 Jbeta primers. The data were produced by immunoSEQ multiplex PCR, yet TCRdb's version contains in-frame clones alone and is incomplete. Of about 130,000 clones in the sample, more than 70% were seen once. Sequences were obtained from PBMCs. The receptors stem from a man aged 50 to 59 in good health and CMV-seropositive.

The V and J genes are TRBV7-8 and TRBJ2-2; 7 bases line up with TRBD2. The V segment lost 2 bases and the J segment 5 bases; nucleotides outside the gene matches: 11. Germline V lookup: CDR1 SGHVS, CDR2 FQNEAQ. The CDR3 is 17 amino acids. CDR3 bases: TGTGCCAGCAGCTTACGGGCAGCGGGGTTGCGGACCGGGGAGCTGTTTTTT. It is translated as CASSLRAAGLRTGELFF.

CDR3 bases: TGTGCCAGCAGTCTCGACAGGGGGCTCGGAGGCTACACCTTC. The encoded protein is CASSLDRGLGGYTF. The chain recombines TRBV6-5 with TRBJ1-2, with 10 nucleotides matching TRBD1. With V trimmed by 5 bases and J by 8 bases, 8 bases remained unmatched. The CDR3 is 14 amino acids. Germline V gives CDR1 MNHEY, CDR2 SVGAGI.

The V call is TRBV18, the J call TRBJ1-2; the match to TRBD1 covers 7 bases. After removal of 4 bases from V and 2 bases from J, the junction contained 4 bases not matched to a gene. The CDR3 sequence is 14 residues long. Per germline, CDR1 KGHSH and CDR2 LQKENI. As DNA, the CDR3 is TGTGCCAGCTCACGAACGACAGGGAACTATGGCTACACCTTC. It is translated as CASSRTTGNYGYTF.

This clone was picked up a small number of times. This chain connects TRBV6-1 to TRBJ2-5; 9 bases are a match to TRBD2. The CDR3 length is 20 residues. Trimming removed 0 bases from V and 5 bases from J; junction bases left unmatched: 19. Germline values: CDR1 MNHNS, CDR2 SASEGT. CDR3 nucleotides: TGTGCCAGCAGTGAAGCCCACTCCTTAGCGGGAGCGGAAGTAGGGGAGACCCAGTACTTC. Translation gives CASSEAHSLAGAEVGETQYF.

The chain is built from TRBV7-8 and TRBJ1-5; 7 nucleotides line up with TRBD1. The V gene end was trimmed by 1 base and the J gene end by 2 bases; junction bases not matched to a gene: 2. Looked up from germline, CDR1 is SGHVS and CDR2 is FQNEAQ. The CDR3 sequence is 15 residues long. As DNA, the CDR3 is TGTGCCAGCAGCTTAGTAGGGGGCGGCAATCAGCCCCAGCATTTT. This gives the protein CASSLVGGGNQPQHF.

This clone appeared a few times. As DNA, the CDR3 is TGTGCCAGCAGTCCCCGGACTAGCGGGAGGCCCTACGAGCAGTACTTC. Protein sequence: CASSPRTSGRPYEQYF. This rearrangement joins TRBV6-6 to TRBJ2-7; the match to TRBD2 covers 14 bases. With V trimmed by 5 bases and J by 2 bases, 5 bases remained unmatched. The germline CDR1 and CDR2 sequences are MNHNY and SVGAGI (reference sequence). CDR3 size: 16 residues.

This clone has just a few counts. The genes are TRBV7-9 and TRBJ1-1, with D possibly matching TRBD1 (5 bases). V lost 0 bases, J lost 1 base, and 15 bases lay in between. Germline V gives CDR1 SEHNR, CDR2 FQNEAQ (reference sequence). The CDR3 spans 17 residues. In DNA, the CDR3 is TGTGCCAGCAGCTTAGCGCGGGGGGGGGTGGGGAACACTGAAGCTTTCTTT. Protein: CASSLARGGVGNTEAFF.

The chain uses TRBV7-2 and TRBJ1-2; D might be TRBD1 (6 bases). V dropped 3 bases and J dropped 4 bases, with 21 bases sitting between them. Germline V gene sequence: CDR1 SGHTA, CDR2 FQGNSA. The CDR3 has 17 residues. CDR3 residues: CASSLTGSGGLGYGYTF. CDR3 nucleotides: TGTGCCAGCAGCTTGACAGGCTCCGGGGGGCTCGGCTATGGCTACACCTTC.

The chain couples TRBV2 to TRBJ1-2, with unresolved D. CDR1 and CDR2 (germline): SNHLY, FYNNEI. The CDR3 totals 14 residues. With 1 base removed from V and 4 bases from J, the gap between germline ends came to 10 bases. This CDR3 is CASSEVRPSYGYTF. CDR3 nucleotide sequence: TGTGCCAGCAGTGAAGTCAGGCCGAGCTATGGCTACACCTTC.

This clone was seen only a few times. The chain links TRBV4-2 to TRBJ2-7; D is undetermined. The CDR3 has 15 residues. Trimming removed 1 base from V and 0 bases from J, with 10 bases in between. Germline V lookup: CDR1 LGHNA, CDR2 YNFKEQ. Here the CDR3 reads CASSQGPGSSYEQYF. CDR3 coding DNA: TGTGCCAGCAGCCAAGGCCCAGGTAGCTCCTACGAGCAGTACTTC.

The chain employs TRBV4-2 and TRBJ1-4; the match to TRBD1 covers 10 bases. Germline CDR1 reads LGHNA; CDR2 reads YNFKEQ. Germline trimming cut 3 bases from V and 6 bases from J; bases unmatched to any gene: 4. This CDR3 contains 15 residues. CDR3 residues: CASSQGQGLDEKLFF. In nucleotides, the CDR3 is TGTGCCAGCAGCCAGGGACAGGGGCTGGATGAAAAACTGTTTTTT.

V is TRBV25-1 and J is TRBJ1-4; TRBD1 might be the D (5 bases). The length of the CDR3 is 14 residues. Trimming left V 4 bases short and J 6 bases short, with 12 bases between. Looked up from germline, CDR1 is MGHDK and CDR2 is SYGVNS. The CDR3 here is CASSAQGRDEKLFF. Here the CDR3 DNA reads TGTGCCAGCAGTGCGCAGGGTCGGGATGAAAAACTGTTTTTT.

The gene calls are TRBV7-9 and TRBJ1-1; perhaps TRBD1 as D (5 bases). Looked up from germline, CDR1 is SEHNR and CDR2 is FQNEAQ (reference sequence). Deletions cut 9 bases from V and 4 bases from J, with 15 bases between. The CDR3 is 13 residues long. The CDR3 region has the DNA TGTGCCAGTCAGGGCTTCTCGGGCACTGAAGCTTTCTTT. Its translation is CASQGFSGTEAFF.

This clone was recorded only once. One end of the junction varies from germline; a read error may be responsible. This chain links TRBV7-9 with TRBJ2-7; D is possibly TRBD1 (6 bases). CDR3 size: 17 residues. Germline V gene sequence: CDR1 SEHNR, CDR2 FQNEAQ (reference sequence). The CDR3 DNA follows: TGTTCCAGCAGCCAGAGTCGAGGGGACAACAACCCCTACGAGCAGTACTTC. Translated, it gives CSSSQSRGDNNPYEQYF.

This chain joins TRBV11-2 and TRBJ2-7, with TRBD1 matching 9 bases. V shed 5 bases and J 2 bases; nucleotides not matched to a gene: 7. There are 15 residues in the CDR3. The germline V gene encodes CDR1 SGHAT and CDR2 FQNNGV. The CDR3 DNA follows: TGTGCCAGCAGCCCCGGGACAGGGTCCACCTACGAGCAGTACTTC. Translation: CASSPGTGSTYEQYF.

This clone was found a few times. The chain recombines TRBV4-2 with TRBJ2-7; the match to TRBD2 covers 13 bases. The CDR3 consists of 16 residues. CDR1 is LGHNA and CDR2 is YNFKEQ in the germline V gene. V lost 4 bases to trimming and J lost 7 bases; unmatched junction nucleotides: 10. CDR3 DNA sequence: TGTGCCAGCAGCCGATCGATGGGACTAGCGGGGAGGGAGCAGTACTTC. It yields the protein CASSRSMGLAGREQYF.

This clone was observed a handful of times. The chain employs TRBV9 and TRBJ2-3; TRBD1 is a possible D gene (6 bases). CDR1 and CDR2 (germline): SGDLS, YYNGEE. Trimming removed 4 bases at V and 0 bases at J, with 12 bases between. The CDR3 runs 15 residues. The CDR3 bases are TGTGCCAGCAGCCCCGGACAGTTTAGCACAGATACGCAGTATTTT. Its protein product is CASSPGQFSTDTQYF.

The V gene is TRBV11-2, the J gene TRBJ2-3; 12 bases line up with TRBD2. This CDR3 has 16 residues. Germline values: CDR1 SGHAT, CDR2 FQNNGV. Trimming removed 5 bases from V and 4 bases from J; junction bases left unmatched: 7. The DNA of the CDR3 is TGTGCCAGCAGCCGGTGGACTAGCGGGGACTCAGATACGCAGTATTTT. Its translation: CASSRWTSGDSDTQYF.

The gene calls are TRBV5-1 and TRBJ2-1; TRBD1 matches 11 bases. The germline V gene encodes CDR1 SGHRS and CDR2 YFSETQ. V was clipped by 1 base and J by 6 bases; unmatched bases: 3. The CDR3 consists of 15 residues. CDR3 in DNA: TGCGCCAGCAGCTTGCTTGGGACAGGGGGCAATGAGCAGTTCTTC. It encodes CASSLLGTGGNEQFF.

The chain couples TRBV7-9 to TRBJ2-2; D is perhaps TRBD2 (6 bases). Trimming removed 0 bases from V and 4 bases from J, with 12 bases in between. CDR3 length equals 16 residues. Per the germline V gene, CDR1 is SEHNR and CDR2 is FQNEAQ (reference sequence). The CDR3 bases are TGTGCCAGCAGCTTAGCGGGAGCGGGCACCACCGGGGAGCTGTTTTTT. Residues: CASSLAGAGTTGELFF.

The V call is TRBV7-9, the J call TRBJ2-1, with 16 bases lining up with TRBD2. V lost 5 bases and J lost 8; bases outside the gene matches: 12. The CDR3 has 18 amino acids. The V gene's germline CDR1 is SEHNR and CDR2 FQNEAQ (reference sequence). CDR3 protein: CASSPGLAGGFSADEQFF. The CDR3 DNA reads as TGTGCCAGCAGCCCGGGACTAGCGGGAGGGTTTAGTGCCGATGAGCAGTTCTTC.

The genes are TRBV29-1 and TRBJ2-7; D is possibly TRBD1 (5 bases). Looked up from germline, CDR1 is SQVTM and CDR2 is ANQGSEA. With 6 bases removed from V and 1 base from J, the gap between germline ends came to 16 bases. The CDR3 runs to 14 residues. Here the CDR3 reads CSVVGPKGSYEQYF. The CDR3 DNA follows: TGCAGCGTCGTGGGGCCGAAAGGGTCCTACGAGCAGTACTTC.

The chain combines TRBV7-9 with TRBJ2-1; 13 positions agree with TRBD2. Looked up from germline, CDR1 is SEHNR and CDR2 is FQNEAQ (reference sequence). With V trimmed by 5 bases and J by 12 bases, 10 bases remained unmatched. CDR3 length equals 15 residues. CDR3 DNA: TGTGCCAGCAGCCCTGGGACTAGCGGGGTGGGTTGGCAGTTCTTC. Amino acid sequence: CASSPGTSGVGWQFF.

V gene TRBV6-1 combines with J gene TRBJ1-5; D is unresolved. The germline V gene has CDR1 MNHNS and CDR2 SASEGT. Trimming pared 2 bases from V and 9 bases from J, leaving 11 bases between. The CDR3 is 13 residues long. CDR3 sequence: CASSEPGKMPQHF. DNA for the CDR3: TGTGCCAGCAGTGAACCCGGGAAGATGCCCCAGCATTTT.

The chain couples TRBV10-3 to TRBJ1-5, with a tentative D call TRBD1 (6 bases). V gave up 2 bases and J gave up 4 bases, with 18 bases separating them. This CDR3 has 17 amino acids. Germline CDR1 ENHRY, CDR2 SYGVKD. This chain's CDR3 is CAISERGGSVGNQPQHF. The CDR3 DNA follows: TGTGCCATCAGTGAGAGGGGGGGCAGTGTTGGAAATCAGCCCCAGCATTTT.

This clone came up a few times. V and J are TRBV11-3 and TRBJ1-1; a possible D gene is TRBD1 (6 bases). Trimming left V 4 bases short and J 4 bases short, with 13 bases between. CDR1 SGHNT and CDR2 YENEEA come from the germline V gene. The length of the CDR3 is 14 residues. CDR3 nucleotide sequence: TGTGCCAGCAGCTGGGGGCGAGGGGGCACTGAAGCTTTCTTT. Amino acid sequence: CASSWGRGGTEAFF.

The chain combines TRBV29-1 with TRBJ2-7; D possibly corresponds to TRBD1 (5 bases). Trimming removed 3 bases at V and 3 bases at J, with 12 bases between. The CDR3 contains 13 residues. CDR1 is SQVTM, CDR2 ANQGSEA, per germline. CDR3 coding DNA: TGCAGCGTTGATAGGGGCATAGGCTACGAGCAGTACTTC. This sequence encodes CSVDRGIGYEQYF.

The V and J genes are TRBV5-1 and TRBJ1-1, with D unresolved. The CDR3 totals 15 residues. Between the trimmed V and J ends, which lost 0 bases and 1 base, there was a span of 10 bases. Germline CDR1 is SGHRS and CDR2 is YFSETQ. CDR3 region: CASSLDGRSNTEAFF. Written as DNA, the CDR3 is TGCGCCAGCAGCTTGGACGGTAGATCGAACACTGAAGCTTTCTTT.

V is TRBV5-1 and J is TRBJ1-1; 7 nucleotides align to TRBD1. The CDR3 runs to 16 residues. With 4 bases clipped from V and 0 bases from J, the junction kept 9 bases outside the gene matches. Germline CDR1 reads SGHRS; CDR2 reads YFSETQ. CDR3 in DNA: TGCGCCAGCAGCCCAGAGAGGGGGCAGGTGAACACTGAAGCTTTCTTT. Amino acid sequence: CASSPERGQVNTEAFF.